This T cell receptor beta chain was captured by sequencing in a study of blood T cell repertoires in COVID-19. Germline loops: CDR1 MNHEY, CDR2 SMNVEV (reference sequence). The CDR3 is made up of 15 amino acids. V lost 3 bases and J lost 8, with 17 bases in between. The method was immunoSEQ multiplex PCR; TCRdb's version includes in-frame clones alone and lacks a portion of them. The sample contains 150,000 to 200,000 clones, over 75% of which appear only once. The rearrangement links TRBV27 to TRBJ2-1; perhaps TRBD1 as D (5 bases). The clonotype was recovered from a human donor in a cohort sampled during active COVID-19. The sequenced sample was peripheral blood. CDR3 nucleotides: TGTGCCAGCAGTTTTGGGGCTAGAAAACACGATGAGCAGTTCTTC. Translation: CASSFGARKHDEQFF.